What follows are 25 T cell receptor beta chains derived from one specimen sequenced in a study of T cell responses to AZD1222 COVID-19 vaccine. The repertoire was sequenced with immunoSEQ multiplex PCR; TCRdb's copy has only in-frame clones and lacks some. The table has about 180,000 clones, 90% seen once. The starting material was peripheral blood, obtained 28 days after the second dose of the MenACWY control vaccine. The receptors stem from an adult who received the MenACWY meningococcal vaccine as a control.

CDR3 DNA sequence: TGTGCCAGCAGTTTTACAGGGGCCGGGGAAAAACTGTTTTTT. Translated, it gives CASSFTGAGEKLFF. The chain links TRBV6-5 to TRBJ1-4; 7 bases agree with TRBD1. V shed 4 bases, J shed 8 bases, and the junction held 7 bases outside the gene matches. Germline V gene data show CDR1 as MNHEY and CDR2 as SVGAGI. CDR3 length: 14 amino acids.

The chain couples TRBV28 to TRBJ2-1; tentatively, D is TRBD1 or TRBD2 (5 bases each). Germline CDR1 MDHEN, CDR2 SYDVKM. This CDR3 is 16 amino acids long. The V end lost 6 bases, the J end lost 1 base, and 16 bases lay between the germline ends. The CDR3 is CASRPGLASSYNEQFF. The CDR3 coding sequence is TGTGCCAGCAGGCCAGGGCTAGCATCATCCTACAATGAGCAGTTCTTC.

J is TRBJ2-7 and V is TRBV3-1 (or the pseudogene TRBV3-2), with TRBD1 identical over 9 bases. The CDR3 sequence is 16 residues long. Germline V gives CDR1 LGHDT, CDR2 YNNKEL (reference sequence). V dropped 4 bases and J dropped 6; count of bases not matched to a gene: 13. Written as DNA, the CDR3 is TGTGCCAGCAGCCCGAAGAGGGACAGGGATCGATCCGAGCAGTACTTC. As protein: CASSPKRDRDRSEQYF.

This chain joins TRBV6-2 or TRBV6-3 and TRBJ1-2, with D unclear. The V end lost 5 bases, the J end lost 7 bases, and 8 bases lay between the germline ends. CDR1 MNHEY and CDR2 SVGEGT come from the germline V gene. The length of the CDR3 is 11 residues. CDR3 DNA sequence: TGTGCCAGCAGTCAACAGAGTGGCTACACCTTC. Its protein is CASSQQSGYTF.

In DNA form, the CDR3 reads TGCGCCAGCAGCCACCGGGAGAGGGCCTACGAGCAGTACTTC. Translation: CASSHRERAYEQYF. The rearrangement joins TRBV5-1 to TRBJ2-7, with a weak D call TRBD2 (6 bases). The CDR3 spans 14 residues. From germline, CDR1 is SGHRS and CDR2 YFSETQ. Trimming left V 4 bases short and J 2 bases short, with 13 bases between.

This clone came up once. J is TRBJ2-1 and V is TRBV6-5; D gene unclear. Trimming left V 6 bases short and J 4 bases short, with 16 bases between. Per the germline V gene, CDR1 is MNHEY and CDR2 is SVGAGI. The CDR3 is 15 amino acids. The CDR3 DNA follows: TGTGCCAGCAGGCCGGGCCTACGACTTTACAATGAGCAGTTCTTC. This gives the protein CASRPGLRLYNEQFF.

J is TRBJ1-1 and V is TRBV7-3; TRBD1 aligns across 7 bases. The CDR3 is 14 residues long. V lost 5 bases and J lost 1; bases outside the gene matches: 4. CDR1 SGHTA and CDR2 FQGTGA come from the germline V gene. The CDR3 spells CASSLGQPNTEAFF. CDR3 nucleotide sequence: TGTGCCAGCAGCCTGGGACAGCCGAACACTGAAGCTTTCTTT.

The V and J genes are TRBV28 and TRBJ2-2, with D perhaps assigned TRBD1 or TRBD2 (5 bases each). The germline V gene has CDR1 MDHEN and CDR2 SYDVKM. This CDR3 is built from 14 residues. Trimming left V 10 bases short and J 2 bases short, with 14 bases between. The CDR3 nucleotides are TGTGCCACCCCGGGACCGACAAACACCGGGGAGCTGTTTTTT. Amino acids: CATPGPTNTGELFF.

J is TRBJ2-7 and V is TRBV4-1; 11 bases fit TRBD1. This CDR3 region has 15 residues. Losses at the gene ends were 2 bases for V and 2 bases for J; bases not matched to a gene: 2. Germline V gene sequence: CDR1 MGHRA, CDR2 YSYEKL. CDR3 amino acids: CASSQTGQGAYEQYF. The CDR3 coding sequence is TGCGCCAGCAGCCAAACGGGACAGGGGGCCTACGAGCAGTACTTC.

The chain has TRBV5-1 and TRBJ1-2; TRBD1 might be the D (6 bases). Germline CDR1 reads SGHRS; CDR2 reads YFSETQ. V was cut by 4 bases and J by 6 bases, with 16 bases left in between. This CDR3 spans 14 amino acids. CDR3 in amino acids: CASSVAQGENGYTF. The CDR3 nucleotides read TGCGCCAGCAGCGTCGCACAGGGTGAGAATGGCTACACCTTC.

The chain couples TRBV6-2 or TRBV6-3 to TRBJ2-1, with 8 bases matching TRBD2. This CDR3 spans 17 amino acids. The trim removed 0 bases at V and 2 bases at J, leaving 6 bases unmatched. Germline V gives CDR1 MNHEY, CDR2 SVGEGT. CDR3 in amino acids: CASSYSKGTRAYNEQFF. In nucleotides, the CDR3 is TGTGCCAGCAGTTACTCGAAAGGGACTAGAGCCTACAATGAGCAGTTCTTC.

V gene TRBV7-8 combines with J gene TRBJ2-5; no firm D call. This CDR3 comprises 14 residues. Germline CDR1 reads SGHVS; CDR2 reads FQNEAQ. V shed 5 bases and J shed 2 bases, with 12 bases lying between them. The CDR3 DNA is TGTGCCAGCAGCCCCCGAGACTTTCAAGAGACCCAGTACTTC. Residues: CASSPRDFQETQYF.

The chain employs TRBV27 and TRBJ2-2; 9 nucleotides line up with TRBD1. V dropped 4 bases and J dropped 5; count of bases not matched to a gene: 8. This CDR3 spans 16 amino acids. The germline V gene has CDR1 MNHEY and CDR2 SMNVEV (reference sequence). CDR3 in amino acids: CASSSSGTGLTGELFF. The CDR3 DNA reads as TGTGCCAGCAGTTCATCCGGGACAGGGCTTACCGGGGAGCTGTTTTTT.

CDR3 DNA: TGTGCCAGCAGTTACAACAGATCACCCCTCCACTTT. Residues: CASSYNRSPLHF. The J gene is TRBJ1-6, the V gene TRBV6-5; D is undetermined. The ends were cut back, 2 bases at V and 10 bases at J, with 6 bases in the middle. The CDR3 has 12 amino acids. In germline, CDR1 is MNHEY, CDR2 SVGAGI.

The V gene is TRBV3-1 (or the pseudogene TRBV3-2), the J gene TRBJ1-1; D is ambiguous. This CDR3 spans 13 amino acids. Germline CDR1 is LGHDT and CDR2 is YNNKEL (reference sequence). V was cut by 4 bases and J by 4 bases, with 10 bases left in between. Here the CDR3 DNA reads TGTGCCAGCAGCCCAGAGGCATTCACTGAAGCTTTCTTT. This sequence encodes CASSPEAFTEAFF.

The chain recombines TRBV5-1 with TRBJ2-5; 7 nucleotides match TRBD2. The trim removed 1 base at V and 5 bases at J, leaving 5 bases unmatched. The CDR3 has 14 amino acids. Germline CDR1 SGHRS, CDR2 YFSETQ. For the CDR3, the DNA is TGCGCCAGCAGCTTGATCGTCGGGAGGGAGACCCAGTACTTC. Translated, it gives CASSLIVGRETQYF.

J is TRBJ2-3 and V is TRBV19, with 11 bases matching TRBD1. V shed 8 bases and J 4 bases; nucleotides not matched to a gene: 8. Per the germline V gene, CDR1 is LNHDA and CDR2 is SQIVND (reference sequence). The CDR3 loop spans 15 amino acids. For the CDR3, the DNA is TGTGCCAGTTCCCGGACAGGGGGCTTTTCAGATACGCAGTATTTT. It encodes CASSRTGGFSDTQYF.

The rearrangement links TRBV19 to TRBJ2-7; D might be TRBD1 or TRBD2, each matching 5 bases. The CDR3 covers 14 residues. Germline V gene data show CDR1 as LNHDA and CDR2 as SQIVND (reference sequence). The V end lost 4 bases, the J end lost 1 base, and 11 bases lay between the germline ends. The CDR3 DNA sequence: TGTGCCAGTAGTACGGGGACCGAATCCTACGAGCAGTACTTC. Its translation is CASSTGTESYEQYF.

V gene TRBV5-4 combines with J gene TRBJ2-5; 7 positions agree with TRBD2. Germline V CDR1 and CDR2: SGHNT, YYREEE (reference sequence). The CDR3 spans 13 residues. With 4 bases clipped from V and 3 bases from J, the junction kept 3 bases outside the gene matches. The CDR3 DNA reads as TGTGCCAGCAGCCTCCTAGCGGAAGAGACCCAGTACTTC. Translating it yields CASSLLAEETQYF.

This chain connects TRBV7-6 to TRBJ2-7, with D perhaps matching TRBD1 (6 bases). The CDR3 runs to 14 residues. V shed 0 bases and J shed 3 bases, with 9 bases lying between them. Germline CDR1 SGHVS, CDR2 FNYEAQ. The CDR3 coding sequence is TGTGCCAGCAGCTTAGCACGGACAGACTACGAGCAGTACTTC. Amino acid sequence: CASSLARTDYEQYF. The entire variable domain, with the rest obtained from reference TRBV7-6 and TRBJ2-7, is as follows: GAGVSQSPRYKVTKRGQDVALRCDPISGHVSLYWYRQALGQGPEFLTYFNYEAQQDKSGLPNDRFSAERPEGSISTLTIQRTEQRDSAMYRCASSLARTDYEQYFGPGTRLTVT.

The CDR3 is CASISWDSGYEQYF. The CDR3 DNA is TGTGCCAGCATCTCCTGGGACAGTGGCTACGAGCAGTACTTC. The rearrangement uses TRBV7-9 and TRBJ2-7; TRBD1 agrees at 7 bases. This CDR3 comprises 14 residues. The V and J ends lost 7 bases and 3 bases, in that order; junction bases with no gene match: 9. Per germline, CDR1 SEHNR and CDR2 FQNEAQ (reference sequence).

This clone was picked up a small number of times. The chain carries TRBV7-9 and TRBJ2-7; 7 positions match TRBD2. The junction had 8 bases not matched to a gene; V was cut back by 5 bases and J by 7 bases. Germline V CDR1 and CDR2: SEHNR, FQNEAQ (reference sequence). The CDR3 has 13 amino acids. In nucleotides, the CDR3 is TGTGCCAGCAGCCGAACGCTGGGAGGGGAGCAGTACTTC. Protein: CASSRTLGGEQYF.

V and J are TRBV24-1 and TRBJ2-3; D is possibly TRBD2 (5 bases). The CDR3 loop spans 18 amino acids. V was shortened by 5 bases and J by 0 bases, with 20 bases between the two germline ends. Germline V gene data show CDR1 as KGHDR and CDR2 as SFDVKD. The CDR3 DNA sequence: TGTGCCACCAGTGGTTCCGGGTCGTCTAGCCCCAGCACAGATACGCAGTATTTT. This sequence encodes CATSGSGSSSPSTDTQYF.

The chain employs TRBV6-5 and TRBJ2-1, with D unresolved. V was cut by 6 bases and J by 8 bases, with 11 bases left in between. This CDR3 is built from 12 residues. CDR1 is MNHEY, CDR2 SVGAGI, per germline. The DNA for the CDR3 is TGTGCCAGCAGCCCGACAATGGATGAGCAGTTCTTC. Amino acids: CASSPTMDEQFF.

J is TRBJ2-5 and V is TRBV10-3, with D possibly TRBD1 on 5 matching bases. This CDR3 spans 13 amino acids. Trimming pared 8 bases from V and 2 bases from J, leaving 12 bases between. The germline CDR1 and CDR2 sequences are ENHRY and SYGVKD. CDR3 in DNA: TGTGCCATCCAGGGTCGCCCGCAAGAGACCCAGTACTTC. Encoded protein: CAIQGRPQETQYF.